This TCR beta chain was sequenced in a study of blood T cell repertoires in COVID-19. Overall study: Some COVID-19 samples were acute and others convalescent; all came from the United States, Italy and Spain.

The table came from immunoSEQ multiplex PCR; TCRdb's copy has only in-frame clones and leaves some out. This table has under 50,000 clones, 87% appearing once. This clone came up once. The length of the CDR3 is 16 residues. Source material: peripheral blood. The receptor was isolated from a human donor in a cohort sampled during active COVID-19. The rearrangement links TRBV21-1 to TRBJ2-2; the table names TRBD2, a call not compared with the DNA. TRBV21-1 is shown as a pseudogene. The DNA of the CDR3 is TGTGCCAGCAGCAAAGCGGGAGCGGTGAACACCGGGGAGCTGTTTTTT. Protein product: CASSKAGAVNTGELFF.